This paragraph covers one TCR beta chain sequence. Method: immunoSEQ multiplex PCR; TCRdb's copy keeps in-frame clones and lacks some. The table lists some 84,000 clones, about nine tenths of them singletons. The sample originates from a study of PD-L1 blockade in urothelial cancer. For the study at large: About nine tenths of the roughly 29 patients comprised males who had bladder-origin urothelial cancer.

This CDR3 contains 16 residues. V lost 1 base and J 3 bases, leaving 16 bases between the germline ends. Germline V gene sequence: CDR1 SGHRS, CDR2 YFSETQ. The sequence was collected from a woman in her 70s with urothelial cancer. Specimen: PBMCs, collected around atezolizumab (anti-PD-L1) treatment. This sequence joins TRBV5-1 and TRBJ1-1; the D is unclear. The CDR3 sequence is CASSLNSRSGYTEAFF. As DNA, the CDR3 is TGCGCCAGCAGCTTGAACTCCCGGTCCGGGTACACTGAAGCTTTCTTT.